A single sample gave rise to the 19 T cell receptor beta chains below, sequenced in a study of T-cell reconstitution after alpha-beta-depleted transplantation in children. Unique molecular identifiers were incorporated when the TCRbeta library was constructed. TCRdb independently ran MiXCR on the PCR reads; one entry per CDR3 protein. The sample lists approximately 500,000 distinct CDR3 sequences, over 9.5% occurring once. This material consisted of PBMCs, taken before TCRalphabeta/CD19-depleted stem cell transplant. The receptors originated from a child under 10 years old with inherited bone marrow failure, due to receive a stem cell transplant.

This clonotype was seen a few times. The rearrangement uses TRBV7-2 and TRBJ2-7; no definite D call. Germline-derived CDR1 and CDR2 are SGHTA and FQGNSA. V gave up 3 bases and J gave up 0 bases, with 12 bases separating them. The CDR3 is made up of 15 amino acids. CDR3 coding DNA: TGTGCCAGCAGCTTCTCAGGTTCCTACTCCTACGAGCAGTACTTC. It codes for CASSFSGSYSYEQYF.

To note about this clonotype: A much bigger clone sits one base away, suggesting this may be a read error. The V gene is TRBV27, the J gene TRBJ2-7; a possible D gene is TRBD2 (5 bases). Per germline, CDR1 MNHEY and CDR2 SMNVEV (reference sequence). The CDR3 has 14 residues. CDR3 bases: TGTGGCAGCAGTCCGATAGCGTACTCCTACGAGCAGTACTTC. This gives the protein CGSSPIAYSYEQYF.

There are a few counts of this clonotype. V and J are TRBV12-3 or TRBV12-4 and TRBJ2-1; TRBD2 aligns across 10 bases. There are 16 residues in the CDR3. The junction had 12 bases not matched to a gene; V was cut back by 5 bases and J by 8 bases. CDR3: CASSLPASGSGDEQFF. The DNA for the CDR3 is TGTGCCAGCAGTCTCCCCGCTAGCGGGAGCGGCGATGAGCAGTTCTTC.

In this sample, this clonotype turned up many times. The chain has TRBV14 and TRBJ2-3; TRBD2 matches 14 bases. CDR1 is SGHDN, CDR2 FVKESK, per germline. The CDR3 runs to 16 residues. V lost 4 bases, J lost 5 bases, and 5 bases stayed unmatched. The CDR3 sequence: CASSRPGLAGEDTQYF. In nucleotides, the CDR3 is TGTGCCAGCAGCCGGCCGGGACTAGCGGGAGAAGATACGCAGTATTTT.

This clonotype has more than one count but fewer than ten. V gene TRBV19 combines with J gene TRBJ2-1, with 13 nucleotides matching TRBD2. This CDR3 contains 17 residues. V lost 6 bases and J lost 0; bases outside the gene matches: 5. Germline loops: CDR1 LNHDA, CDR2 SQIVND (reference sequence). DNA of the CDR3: TGTGCCAGTAGACTAGCGGGAGGGAGATACTCCTACAATGAGCAGTTCTTC. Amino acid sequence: CASRLAGGRYSYNEQFF.

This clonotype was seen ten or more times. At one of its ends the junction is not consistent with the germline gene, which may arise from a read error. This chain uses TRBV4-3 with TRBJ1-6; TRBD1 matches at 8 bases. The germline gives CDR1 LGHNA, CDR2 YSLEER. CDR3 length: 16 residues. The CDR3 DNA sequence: TGCGCCAGCAGCCAAGATGACAGGGGACATAATTCACCGCTCCACTTT. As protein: CASSQDDRGHNSPLHF.

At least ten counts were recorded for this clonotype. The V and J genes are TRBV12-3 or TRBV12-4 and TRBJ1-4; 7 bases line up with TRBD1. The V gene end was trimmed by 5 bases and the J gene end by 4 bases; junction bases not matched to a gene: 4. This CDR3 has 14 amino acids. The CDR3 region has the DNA TGTGCCAGCAGTCCCGGGACAGATAATGAAAAACTGTTTTTT. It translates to CASSPGTDNEKLFF.

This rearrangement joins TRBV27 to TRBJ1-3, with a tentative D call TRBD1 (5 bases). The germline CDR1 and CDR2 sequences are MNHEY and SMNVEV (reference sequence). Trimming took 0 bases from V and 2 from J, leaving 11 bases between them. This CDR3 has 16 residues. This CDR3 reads CASSLSMGEAGNTIYF. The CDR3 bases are TGTGCCAGCAGTTTATCGATGGGGGAAGCTGGAAACACCATATATTTT.

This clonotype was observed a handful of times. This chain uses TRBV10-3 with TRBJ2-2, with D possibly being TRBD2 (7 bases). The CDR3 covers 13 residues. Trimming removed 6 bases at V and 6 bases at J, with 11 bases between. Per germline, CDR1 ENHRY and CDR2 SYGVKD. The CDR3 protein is CAIRQGGAGELFF. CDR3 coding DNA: TGTGCCATCAGACAGGGAGGGGCCGGGGAGCTGTTTTTT.

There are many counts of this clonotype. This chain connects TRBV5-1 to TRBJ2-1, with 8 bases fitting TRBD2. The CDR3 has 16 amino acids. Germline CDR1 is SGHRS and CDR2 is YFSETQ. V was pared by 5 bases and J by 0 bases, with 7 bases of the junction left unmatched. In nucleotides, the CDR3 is TGCGCCAGCAGGACAACTAGCGGCGGCTCCTACAATGAGCAGTTCTTC. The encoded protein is CASRTTSGGSYNEQFF.

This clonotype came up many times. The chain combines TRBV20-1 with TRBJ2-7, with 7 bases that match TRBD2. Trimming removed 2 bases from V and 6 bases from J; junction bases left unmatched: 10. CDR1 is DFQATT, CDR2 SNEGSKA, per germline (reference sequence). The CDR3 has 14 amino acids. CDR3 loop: CSARLRLAVSEQYF. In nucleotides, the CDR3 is TGCAGTGCTAGATTGCGGCTAGCGGTCTCCGAGCAGTACTTC.

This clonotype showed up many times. The CDR3 protein is CASSSGSGRTDTQYF. In DNA form, the CDR3 reads TGTGCCAGCAGTTCTGGTAGCGGGAGAACAGATACGCAGTATTTT. This sequence joins TRBV6-5 and TRBJ2-3, with TRBD2 matching over 9 bases. V was pared by 4 bases and J by 3 bases, with 5 bases of the junction left unmatched. The germline V gene has CDR1 MNHEY and CDR2 SVGAGI. This CDR3 is 15 amino acids long.

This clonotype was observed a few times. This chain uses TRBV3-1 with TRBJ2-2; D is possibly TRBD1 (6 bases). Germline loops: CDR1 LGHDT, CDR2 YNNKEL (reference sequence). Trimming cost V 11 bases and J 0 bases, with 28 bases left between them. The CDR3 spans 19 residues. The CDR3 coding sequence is TGTGCCTTCTGTTTCCTTTCCGGCGACAGGACTTCGAACACCGGGGAGCTGTTTTTT. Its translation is CAFCFLSGDRTSNTGELFF.

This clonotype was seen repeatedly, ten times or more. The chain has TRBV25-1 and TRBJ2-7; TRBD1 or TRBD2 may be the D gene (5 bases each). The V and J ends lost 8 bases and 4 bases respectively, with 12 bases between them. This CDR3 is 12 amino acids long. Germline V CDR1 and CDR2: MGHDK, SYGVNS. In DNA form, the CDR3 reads TGTGCCAGCGCTGGGACGGCTTACGAGCAGTACTTC. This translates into CASAGTAYEQYF.

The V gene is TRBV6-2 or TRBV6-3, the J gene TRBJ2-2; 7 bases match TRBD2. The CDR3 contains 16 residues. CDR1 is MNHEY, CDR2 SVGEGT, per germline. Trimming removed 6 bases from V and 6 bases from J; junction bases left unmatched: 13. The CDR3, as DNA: TGTGCCAGCAGCTCGACTAGCCTCTCGAAGGCCGGGGAGCTGTTTTTT. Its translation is CASSSTSLSKAGELFF.

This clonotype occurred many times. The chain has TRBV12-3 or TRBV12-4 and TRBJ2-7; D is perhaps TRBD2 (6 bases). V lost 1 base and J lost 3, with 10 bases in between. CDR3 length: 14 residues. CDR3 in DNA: TGTGCCAGCAGTTTAGGAGGAGGGGACTACGAGCAGTACTTC. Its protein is CASSLGGGDYEQYF.

CDR3 sequence (DNA): TGTGCCAGCAGCTTACTCGGAATAGGGACTAGCGGAGTACACAATGAGCAGTTCTTC. Encoded protein: CASSLLGIGTSGVHNEQFF. The chain links TRBV11-2 to TRBJ2-1; TRBD2 agrees at 11 bases. Germline V CDR1 and CDR2: SGHAT, FQNNGV. The length of the CDR3 is 19 residues. The V gene end was trimmed by 2 bases and the J gene end by 5 bases; junction bases not matched to a gene: 14.

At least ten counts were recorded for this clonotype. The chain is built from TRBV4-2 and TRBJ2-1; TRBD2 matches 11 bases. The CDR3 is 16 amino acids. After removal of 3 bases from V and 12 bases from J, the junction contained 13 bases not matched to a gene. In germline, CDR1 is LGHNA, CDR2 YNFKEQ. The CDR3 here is CASSQGASGRYRGQFF. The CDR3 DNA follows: TGTGCCAGCAGCCAGGGCGCTAGCGGGAGGTATAGAGGGCAGTTCTTC.

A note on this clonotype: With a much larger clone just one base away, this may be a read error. The CDR3: CASSPGPLYGHTF. In DNA, the CDR3 is TGTGCCAGCAGCCCCGGTCCCTTGTATGGCCACACCTTC. The J gene is TRBJ1-2, the V gene TRBV27; D remains unclear. CDR3 size: 13 residues. Germline-derived CDR1 and CDR2 are MNHEY and SMNVEV (reference sequence).